This T cell receptor beta chain was sequenced during a study of identical twins (dated by TCRdb to 2016 to 2018). With respect to the entire study: To test whether fetal clonotypes persist, the study used deep sequencing on TCR alpha and beta repertoires from monozygotic twins, unrelated adults of various ages, and cord blood. To rule out contamination, replicate twin experiments were performed at different times with different library preparation protocols. What the study reported, not specific to this receptor: In monozygotic twins, recombination models systematically underestimated out-of-frame TCR alpha sharing, but the models matched the sharing seen between unrelated individuals. The excess sharing between twins in beta out-of-frame sequences was weaker because fewer shared sequences reduced the signal-to-noise ratio. Because the same donors could not be followed over many years, the conclusions relied on cross-sectional statistical analysis. Fewer insertions were carried by abundant cord blood beta clonotypes; a weaker similar trend was observed in young adult naive repertoires, while no such trend was observed in memory repertoires. Compared with coincidental sharing between unrelated individuals, an excess of low generation-probability sequences was observed among out-of-frame TCR alpha sequences shared between twins. Zero-insertion analyses could be partly confounded by invariant T cells such as MAIT and iNKT, although diverse VJ usage argued against such confounding for most clonotypes.

Worth noting for this clonotype: Its cognate antigen has yet to be identified. Per-base quality was not reported, and no clone a single base away is much larger than it.

Every donor was a healthy Caucasian. Receptors were amplified or captured by 5' RACE. The sequencer listed for this sample is Illumina HiSeq 2000. A universal primer binding site was added through template switching, and the final cDNA carried a unique molecular identifier so that TCR cDNA molecules could be counted accurately. Specific primers in the conserved constant-segment region were used to synthesize first-strand cDNA for the TCR alpha and beta chains. To control for contamination, every cDNA library was double barcoded, receiving both a SMART-Mk sample barcode and Illumina barcodes. Two successive PCR steps introduced TruSeq adapter sequences along with Illumina sample barcodes. TCR alpha and beta cDNA libraries were sequenced on the Illumina HiSeq platform with custom primers. The published analysis was carried out like this. Unique molecular identifiers were extracted from raw reads with MiGEC, and CDR3 positions were determined with MiXCR. Recombination models were inferred per individual with the repgenHMM and IGoR tools using an EM algorithm. The analysis of shared clonotypes was done with the tcR package in R, with sharing normalized by the product of cloneset sizes. To study raw recombination without the effects of thymic and clonal selection, out-of-frame nonproductive sequences were analyzed. TCRdb reprocessed the public reads (quality trimming at Q25 with fastp, clone calling with MiXCR) and kept in-frame beta chains. Rows matching on CDR3 protein sequence are summarized as one entry with the most common DNA and genes. The authors' filters were not applied to this entry. A total of roughly 1.6 million distinct CDR3 sequences appear in this sample, under 35% of them only once. Clones ranked in the top ten supply roughly 0.3% of the sample.

Sample: cord blood. This clonotype was obtained from a newborn girl in good health.

The CDR3 loop reads CSVPGQGYTEAFF. The DNA sequence is given as TGCAGCGTCCCGGGACAGGGTTACACTGAAGCTTTCTTT. The chain links TRBV29-1 with TRBJ1-1; the junction holds 9 bases that match TRBD1. Per the germline V gene, SQVTM is the CDR1 and ANQGSEA is the CDR2. Counted from cysteine to phenylalanine, this CDR3 has 13 amino acids. The entry retains the CDR3 DNA only, 39 bases that are in frame from base 1. V and J are trimmed by 6 bases and 3 bases, and the gene matches miss 5 bases of the junction.